This T cell receptor beta chain was captured by sequencing in a study of type 1 and type 2 diabetes patients. Study details: Magnetic bead positive selection isolated CD4+ or CD8+ T cells from PBMCs.

CDR3 length equals 17 residues. V gave up 1 base and J gave up 2 bases; unmatched junction bases: 10. CDR1 is SNHLY and CDR2 is FYNNEI in the germline V gene. This clonotype occurred once. PCR was run on genomic DNA. A primer set of 30 forward and 13 reverse primers amplified the CDR3. MiXCR, applied by TCRdb to the multiplex PCR reads, yields one record per CDR3 protein. In the table there are 270,000 or so distinct CDR3 sequences, around 47% of which are singletons. The chain recombines TRBV2 with TRBJ2-7; 8 bases match TRBD2. The receptor comes from a man between 18 and 35 years old with type 2 diabetes. The sample taken for sequencing was peripheral blood mononuclear cells (PBMCs). CDR3 sequence (DNA): TGTGCCAGCAGTGAAGAGGCTAGCGGGCTAATCACCTACGAGCAGTACTTC. Encoded protein: CASSEEASGLITYEQYF.